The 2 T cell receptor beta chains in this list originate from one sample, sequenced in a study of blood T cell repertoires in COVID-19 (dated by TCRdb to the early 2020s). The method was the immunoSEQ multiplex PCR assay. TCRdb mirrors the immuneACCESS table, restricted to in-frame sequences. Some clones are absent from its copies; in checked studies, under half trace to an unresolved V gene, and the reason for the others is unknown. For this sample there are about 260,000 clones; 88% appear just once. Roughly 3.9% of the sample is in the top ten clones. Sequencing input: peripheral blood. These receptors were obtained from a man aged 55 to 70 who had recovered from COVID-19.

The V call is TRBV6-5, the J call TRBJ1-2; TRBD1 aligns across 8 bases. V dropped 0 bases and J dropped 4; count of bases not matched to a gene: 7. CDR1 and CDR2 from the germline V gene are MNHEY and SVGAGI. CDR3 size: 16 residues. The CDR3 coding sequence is TGTGCCAGCAGTTACTCGTGGACAGGGAGGGGCTATGGCTACACCTTC. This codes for CASSYSWTGRGYGYTF.

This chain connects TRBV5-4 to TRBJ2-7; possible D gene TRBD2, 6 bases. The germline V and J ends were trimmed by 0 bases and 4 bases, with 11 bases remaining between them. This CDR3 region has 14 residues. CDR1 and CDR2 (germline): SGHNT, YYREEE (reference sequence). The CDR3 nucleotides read TGTGCCAGCAGCTTGGCGGGGGAACCTTACGAGCAGTACTTC. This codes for CASSLAGEPYEQYF.